This passage covers 32 T cell receptor beta chains from one sample sequenced in a study of CD8+CD57+ T cells in acquired aplastic anemia. TCR beta VDJ and CDR3 were profiled, and genomic DNA was the template. TCRdb reprocessed the reads with MiXCR, giving one entry per CDR3 protein. The profile shows about 250,000 distinct CDR3 sequences, 45% to 50% of them singletons. Patients chosen for sequencing had shown CD8+CD57+ cell expansion by flow cytometry. The specimen sequenced was sorted CD4+, CD8+, or CD8+CD57+ T cells (not recorded which) from PBMCs. These receptor sequences come from a human donor with aplastic anemia.

V is TRBV5-5 and J is TRBJ1-5, with D perhaps TRBD1 (6 bases). V lost 3 bases and J lost 11, with 27 bases in between. Germline assignment: CDR1 SGHKS and CDR2 YYEKEE (reference sequence). This CDR3 has 17 residues. CDR3 bases: TGTGCCAGCAGCTCTAGCTCGCGGGGGGCGTACCAAGAGACCCAGCATTTT. Its translation is CASSSSSRGAYQETQHF.

The chain couples TRBV10-3 to TRBJ1-1, with 10 positions matching TRBD1. Trimming cost V 8 bases and J 3 bases; bases outside gene matches: 6. CDR3 length: 14 amino acids. Per germline, CDR1 ENHRY and CDR2 SYGVKD. CDR3 nucleotide sequence: TGTGCCATCGGGGACAGGGGAGACCACACTGAAGCTTTCTTT. Translating it yields CAIGDRGDHTEAFF.

The V call is TRBV2, the J call TRBJ2-7; 9 bases map to TRBD2. The V segment lost 8 bases and the J segment 3 bases; nucleotides outside the gene matches: 5. Germline CDR1 SNHLY, CDR2 FYNNEI. The CDR3 has 13 amino acids. The CDR3 protein is CASCAGGVYEQYF. CDR3 coding DNA: TGTGCCAGCTGCGCGGGGGGGGTCTACGAGCAGTACTTC.

This clonotype showed up just once. This chain connects TRBV2 to TRBJ1-2, with D unclear. Germline CDR1 reads SNHLY; CDR2 reads FYNNEI. The V gene lost 3 bases and the J gene lost 0 bases, with 14 bases spanning the gap. The CDR3 contains 16 residues. The CDR3 region is CASSELPPEANYGYTF. CDR3 nucleotides: TGTGCCAGCAGTGAGTTGCCCCCTGAAGCTAACTATGGCTACACCTTC.

This chain uses TRBV7-9 with TRBJ2-1; 9 bases are a match to TRBD1. The CDR3 is 15 amino acids. J lost 7 bases, V lost 5 bases, and 9 bases had no gene match. The germline gives CDR1 SEHNR, CDR2 FQNEAQ (reference sequence). CDR3 nucleotides: TGTGCCAGCAGCCCCTCGGGACAGGGACTTAATGAGCAGTTCTTC. Amino acids: CASSPSGQGLNEQFF.

This clonotype was recorded many times. The chain uses TRBV7-8 and TRBJ1-1, with a weak D call TRBD1 (6 bases). This CDR3 contains 16 residues. Germline V gives CDR1 SGHVS, CDR2 FQNEAQ. Deletions cut 8 bases from V and 1 base from J, with 20 bases between. Here the CDR3 DNA reads TGTGCCAGCGTGTCTCCGGGGGCGCGTCCGAACACTGAAGCTTTCTTT. Protein: CASVSPGARPNTEAFF.

J is TRBJ1-1 and V is TRBV6-5; D call uncertain. V lost 7 bases and J lost 0, with 12 bases in between. Germline CDR1 and CDR2: MNHEY and SVGAGI. The CDR3 contains 14 residues. CDR3 DNA: TGTGCCAGCACCGAAGCAGACATGAACACTGAAGCTTTCTTT. Protein sequence: CASTEADMNTEAFF.

This clonotype occurred many times. The chain joins TRBV4-3 to TRBJ1-2; 7 bases match TRBD1. Germline lookup yields CDR1 LGHNA and CDR2 YSLEER. Germline trimming cut 0 bases from V and 8 bases from J; bases unmatched to any gene: 12. There are 16 residues in the CDR3. As DNA, the CDR3 is TGCGCCAGCAGCCAAGACCGGACAGGCGGCCGTGAGGGCTACACCTTC. Translating gives CASSQDRTGGREGYTF.

The chain combines TRBV29-1 with TRBJ2-1; no definite D call. V lost 4 bases and J lost 1, with 11 bases in between. Germline values: CDR1 SQVTM, CDR2 ANQGSEA. The CDR3 length is 14 residues. The CDR3 nucleotides are TGCAGCGTTGTGGGTGGCGGATCCTACAATGAGCAGTTCTTC. It yields the protein CSVVGGGSYNEQFF.

This clonotype was picked up many times. This CDR3 reads CASSGNSGADEQYF. CDR3 DNA: TGTGCCAGCAGTGGTAACTCCGGCGCCGACGAGCAGTACTTC. The V gene is TRBV6-1, the J gene TRBJ2-7, with D hard to call. Germline CDR1 and CDR2: MNHNS and SASEGT. This CDR3 is built from 14 residues. V gave up 4 bases and J gave up 5 bases, with 15 bases separating them.

This clonotype has at least ten counts. The gene calls are TRBV6-6 and TRBJ1-1, with 11 nucleotides matching TRBD1. The CDR3 spans 15 residues. Germline assignment: CDR1 MNHNY and CDR2 SVGAGI (reference sequence). J was trimmed by 5 bases and V by 7 bases; bases with no gene match: 9. CDR3 nucleotides: TGTGCCAGCACCACGGGGACAGGGGGAATGACTGAAGCTTTCTTT. Protein product: CASTTGTGGMTEAFF.

The genes are TRBV6-2 or TRBV6-3 and TRBJ2-1; 9 bases are a match to TRBD2. V gave up 7 bases and J gave up 4 bases; unmatched junction bases: 11. CDR3 size: 16 residues. CDR1 is MNHEY and CDR2 is SVGEGT in the germline V gene. The CDR3: CASTPAGGASYNEQFF. CDR3 coding DNA: TGTGCCAGCACCCCGGCGGGAGGGGCGTCTTACAATGAGCAGTTCTTC.

This clonotype was observed at least ten times. A much more abundant neighbour one base away suggests this may be a read error. This chain connects TRBV7-9 to TRBJ2-7; the match to TRBD2 covers 11 bases. Germline trimming cut 4 bases from V and 1 base from J; bases unmatched to any gene: 6. The germline CDR1 and CDR2 sequences are SEHNR and FQNEAQ (reference sequence). The CDR3 consists of 16 residues. The CDR3 is CASSSHGTSGSYEQYF. The DNA for the CDR3 is TGTGCCAGCAGCTCCCACGGGACTAGCGGATCCTACGAGCAGTACTTC.

Many counts were recorded for this clonotype. This chain joins TRBV29-1 and TRBJ2-7; D call uncertain. V lost 0 bases, J lost 1 base, and 7 bases lay in between. The CDR3 runs 13 residues. Germline CDR1 and CDR2: SQVTM and ANQGSEA. The CDR3 nucleotides read TGCAGCGTTGAAGATGAGTGGTCCTACGAGCAGTACTTC. Protein product: CSVEDEWSYEQYF.

In this sample, this clonotype turned up many times. The CDR3 nucleotides are TGTGCCAGCAGCCCCCAGGGAAGGGGGACCAATGAGCAGTTCTTC. This translates into CASSPQGRGTNEQFF. The rearrangement joins TRBV7-9 to TRBJ2-1; tentatively, D is TRBD1 (6 bases). The germline CDR1 and CDR2 sequences are SEHNR and FQNEAQ (reference sequence). The germline V and J ends were trimmed by 5 bases and 6 bases, with 17 bases remaining between them. The CDR3 consists of 15 residues.

This clonotype was seen at least ten times. V is TRBV12-3 or TRBV12-4 and J is TRBJ1-5; D remains unclear. V was cut by 1 base and J by 0 bases, with 10 bases left in between. CDR3 size: 16 residues. The DNA for the CDR3 is TGTGCCAGCAGTTTAGAGTGGATACTTAGCAATCAGCCCCAGCATTTT. It encodes CASSLEWILSNQPQHF.

This clonotype was recorded a few times. V gene TRBV7-8 combines with J gene TRBJ2-1; a weak D match, TRBD2 (5 bases). There are 15 residues in the CDR3. V was clipped by 5 bases and J by 9 bases, with 20 bases between them. Germline-derived CDR1 and CDR2 are SGHVS and FQNEAQ. This CDR3 reads CASSPRLAFVGEQFF. CDR3 DNA sequence: TGTGCCAGCAGCCCCCGCCTAGCCTTTGTCGGTGAGCAGTTCTTC.

The chain joins TRBV19 to TRBJ2-7; unclear D gene. The V end lost 8 bases, the J end lost 3 bases, and 17 bases lay between the germline ends. The CDR3 contains 14 residues. The V gene's germline CDR1 is LNHDA and CDR2 SQIVND (reference sequence). The CDR3 sequence: CASGSKLAHYEQYF. The DNA of the CDR3 is TGTGCCAGTGGCAGCAAGCTGGCGCACTACGAGCAGTACTTC.

The chain recombines TRBV2 with TRBJ2-7, with D unclear. Trimming took off 2 bases at V and 4 bases at J, with 18 bases between the two ends. The CDR3 is 16 amino acids. Per germline, CDR1 SNHLY and CDR2 FYNNEI. In DNA form, the CDR3 reads TGTGCCAGCAGTGAAACTTTACAGACACCCAATTACGAGCAGTACTTC. This encodes CASSETLQTPNYEQYF. The full variable domain, with the rest looked up from reference TRBV2 and TRBJ2-7, is EPEVTQTPSHQVTQMGQEVILRCVPISNHLYFYWYRQILGQKVEFLVSFYNNEISEKSEIFDDQFSVERPDGSNFTLKIRSTKLEDSAMYFCASSETLQTPNYEQYFGPGTRLTVT.

The rearrangement joins TRBV2 to TRBJ1-4; TRBD1 might be the D (5 bases). The CDR3 loop spans 12 amino acids. Germline assignment: CDR1 SNHLY and CDR2 FYNNEI. V shed 11 bases and J shed 7 bases, with 14 bases lying between them. This chain's CDR3 is CAYGWGVEKLFF. Here the CDR3 DNA reads TGTGCCTACGGGTGGGGGGTTGAAAAACTGTTTTTT.

The chain combines TRBV12-3 or TRBV12-4 with TRBJ1-2, with 7 nucleotides matching TRBD1. CDR3 length: 15 residues. V lost 7 bases, J lost 8 bases, and 16 bases stayed unmatched. The CDR3 DNA is TGTGCCAGCAAACGAACTGGGGAGGGGGCGACGGGCTACACCTTC. Residues: CASKRTGEGATGYTF.

This chain uses TRBV24-1 with TRBJ1-2; tentatively, D is TRBD1 (5 bases). Germline CDR1 reads KGHDR; CDR2 reads SFDVKD. The CDR3 extends over 15 amino acids. Trimming took 10 bases from V and 2 from J, leaving 19 bases between them. This CDR3 reads CATSILGTLNYGYTF. The CDR3 DNA is TGTGCCACTAGTATCTTAGGGACTCTCAACTATGGCTACACCTTC.

This clonotype was seen many times. The genes are TRBV4-3 and TRBJ1-1, with D tentatively TRBD1 (5 bases). Trimming took off 0 bases at V and 1 base at J, with 15 bases between the two ends. Per germline, CDR1 LGHNA and CDR2 YSLEER. CDR3 length: 17 amino acids. CDR3 DNA: TGCGCCAGCAGCCAAGATGCGACAGCGTCTTGGAACACTGAAGCTTTCTTT. Protein: CASSQDATASWNTEAFF.

This clonotype showed up many times. The V gene is TRBV7-3, the J gene TRBJ2-7; D remains unclear. This CDR3 has 17 residues. V gave up 9 bases and J gave up 3 bases, with 27 bases separating them. The germline V gene encodes CDR1 SGHTA and CDR2 FQGTGA. This CDR3 reads CARTGLENMLSLYEQYF. As DNA, the CDR3 is TGTGCCAGGACCGGGCTGGAGAATATGCTGTCACTCTACGAGCAGTACTTC.

This clonotype has at least ten counts. The rearrangement links TRBV4-1 to TRBJ2-7; D ambiguous. The CDR3 has 15 amino acids. V lost 0 bases to trimming and J lost 2 bases, with 11 bases between them. Germline CDR1 and CDR2: MGHRA and YSYEKL. The CDR3 DNA sequence: TGCGCCAGCAGCCAAGAGTTCGAGGTTGCCTACGAGCAGTACTTC. It yields the protein CASSQEFEVAYEQYF.

V is TRBV9 and J is TRBJ2-7; 7 nucleotides line up with TRBD1. CDR1 and CDR2 from the germline V gene are SGDLS and YYNGEE. The CDR3 runs to 13 residues. V dropped 3 bases and J dropped 7; count of bases not matched to a gene: 7. Written as DNA, the CDR3 is TGTGCCAGCAGCGCCCGACAGGGCCTGGAGCAGTACTTC. It specifies CASSARQGLEQYF.

This clonotype appeared many times. V and J are TRBV20-1 and TRBJ2-7; the D is unclear. Trimming removed 0 bases at V and 0 bases at J, with 12 bases between. Germline-derived CDR1 and CDR2 are DFQATT and SNEGSKA (reference sequence). The CDR3 covers 15 residues. CDR3 DNA sequence: TGCAGTGCTAGAGATTTGTACAATGGCTCCTACGAGCAGTACTTC. Translated: CSARDLYNGSYEQYF.

At least ten counts were recorded for this clonotype. The CDR3 is CASSYEGSEQFF. The CDR3, as DNA: TGTGCCAGCAGTTACGAGGGCTCTGAGCAGTTCTTC. The chain combines TRBV6-5 with TRBJ2-1, with a tentative D call TRBD2 (5 bases). The CDR3 is 12 amino acids. Germline V gene lookup returns CDR1 MNHEY and CDR2 SVGAGI. V lost 2 bases and J 9 bases, leaving 8 bases between the germline ends.

V usage is TRBV5-6 and J usage is TRBJ2-7; D might be TRBD1 or TRBD2, each matching 5 bases. Per germline, CDR1 SGHDT and CDR2 YYEEEE. This CDR3 contains 14 residues. V lost 0 bases and J lost 7, with 14 bases in between. The CDR3 DNA reads TGTGCCAGCAGCTTGGTTGGGGGACCCGGGGAGCAGTACTTC. It encodes CASSLVGGPGEQYF.

A word on this clonotype: A junction end diverges from the germline sequence, so it may reflect a read error. The chain combines TRBV30 with TRBJ2-7; tentative D call: TRBD1 (6 bases). There are 12 residues in the CDR3. Germline-derived CDR1 and CDR2 are GTSNPN and SVGIG (reference sequence). The CDR3 DNA is TGTGCCTGGAGGGGAACAGGGTACGGGCAGTACTTC. Amino acids: CAWRGTGYGQYF.

A note on this clonotype: The CDR3 end shows no conserved phenylalanine or tryptophan, and so a read error is likely. The DNA is left out, because the CDR3 cannot be placed on it with certainty; the CDR3 is given as TCRdb lists it. V gene TRBV7-9 combines with J gene TRBJ1-6; TRBD1, the D gene given by the table, was not confirmed from the DNA. The CDR3 length is 14 residues, termini included. CDR1 SEHNR and CDR2 FQNEAQ come from the germline V gene (reference sequence). CDR3 residues: CASSFPDKDSPLYL.

The rearrangement joins TRBV6-5 to TRBJ2-3; D is perhaps TRBD1 (6 bases). This CDR3 comprises 15 residues. Germline-derived CDR1 and CDR2 are MNHEY and SVGAGI. Trimming took off 2 bases at V and 5 bases at J, with 14 bases between the two ends. The CDR3 DNA is TGTGCCAGCAGTTACGGTCAGGGGATAGAAGATACGCAGTATTTT. Amino acids: CASSYGQGIEDTQYF.